A selection of T cell receptor beta chains follows, all from one sample in a study of T cells in Graves' hyperthyroidism and ophthalmopathy. MiXCR, run by TCRdb on the multiplex PCR reads, gives a single entry per CDR3 protein. The sample has hundreds of thousands of distinct CDR3 sequences; 35% are singletons. The source material was blood. These receptors originate from a woman between 40 and 50 years old with Graves' hyperthyroidism. Both conserved end residues are part of each CDR3. The order of the fields is clone size, J gene, V gene, D gene, CDR3 protein, CDR3 DNA. A D gene is named only where the DNA matches it firmly. A row's size may be missing; if present it is once, few, many or a size class.

clone_size: .; j_call: TRBJ2-2; v_call: TRBV7-8; d_call: .; cdr3_aa: CASSTRNTGFTGELFF; cdr3_nt: TGTGCCAGCAGCACCCGAAACACAGGGTTCACCGGGGAGCTGTTTTTT
clone_size: many; j_call: TRBJ1-5; v_call: TRBV19; d_call: .; cdr3_aa: CASSPGPEADQPQHF; cdr3_nt: TGTGCCAGTAGTCCGGGACCCGAGGCAGATCAGCCCCAGCATTTT
clone_size: many; j_call: TRBJ2-6; v_call: TRBV7-2; d_call: .; cdr3_aa: CASSPTAGANVLTF; cdr3_nt: TGTGCCAGCAGCCCGACCGCCGGGGCCAACGTCCTGACTTTC
clone_size: few; j_call: TRBJ1-2; v_call: TRBV2; d_call: .; cdr3_aa: CASFAGSGYTF; cdr3_nt: TGTGCCAGCTTTGCAGGGAGTGGCTACACCTTC
clone_size: .; j_call: TRBJ2-5; v_call: TRBV12-3/TRBV12-4; d_call: .; cdr3_aa: CASSQTLGTRAQYF; cdr3_nt: TGTGCCAGCAGTCAAACACTCGGGACGCGGGCCCAGTACTTC
clone_size: many; j_call: TRBJ1-4; v_call: TRBV2; d_call: .; cdr3_aa: CASSFRDKAEKLFF; cdr3_nt: TGTGCCAGCAGTTTCCGGGACAAGGCTGAAAAACTGTTTTTT
clone_size: .; j_call: TRBJ1-5; v_call: TRBV20-1; d_call: .; cdr3_aa: CSASKRAGDQPQHF; cdr3_nt: TGCAGTGCCTCAAAAAGGGCAGGGGATCAGCCCCAGCATTTT
clone_size: few; j_call: TRBJ1-3; v_call: TRBV7-2; d_call: .; cdr3_aa: CASSFLGALSGNTIYF; cdr3_nt: TGTGCCAGCAGCTTCTTAGGGGCCCTCTCTGGAAACACCATATATTTT
clone_size: many; j_call: TRBJ2-2; v_call: TRBV24-1; d_call: .; cdr3_aa: CATSGLSLGRNTGELFF; cdr3_nt: TGTGCCACCAGTGGCCTCTCTTTAGGACGTAACACCGGGGAGCTGTTTTTT
clone_size: many; j_call: TRBJ2-7; v_call: TRBV2; d_call: TRBD2; cdr3_aa: CASTGLAYEQYF; cdr3_nt: TGTGCCAGTACAGGACTAGCCTACGAGCAGTACTTC
clone_size: many; j_call: TRBJ1-1; v_call: TRBV5-1; d_call: .; cdr3_aa: CASTSGLGLSTEAFF; cdr3_nt: TGCGCCAGCACCTCGGGTCTGGGACTAAGCACTGAAGCTTTCTTT
clone_size: .; j_call: TRBJ2-6; v_call: TRBV19; d_call: TRBD1; cdr3_aa: CASTDREDAF; cdr3_nt: TGTGCCAGTACGGACAGGGAGGATGCTTTC
clone_size: .; j_call: TRBJ1-6; v_call: TRBV5-6; d_call: .; cdr3_aa: CASSMTTQASPLHF; cdr3_nt: TGTGCCAGCAGCATGACTACTCAGGCTTCACCCCTCCACTTT
clone_size: .; j_call: TRBJ2-7; v_call: TRBV11-3; d_call: .; cdr3_aa: CASSLRPGLPYEQYF; cdr3_nt: TGTGCCAGCAGCTTACGTCCAGGACTACCCTACGAGCAGTACTTC
clone_size: .; j_call: TRBJ1-5; v_call: TRBV4-1; d_call: .; cdr3_aa: CASSQGRGYSNQPQHF; cdr3_nt: TGCGCCAGCAGCCAAGGTCGAGGGTATAGCAATCAGCCCCAGCATTTT
clone_size: many; j_call: TRBJ1-2; v_call: TRBV5-1; d_call: TRBD1; cdr3_aa: CASSLIPQGDYGYTF; cdr3_nt: TGCGCCAGCAGCTTGATACCACAGGGGGACTATGGCTACACCTTC
clone_size: few; j_call: TRBJ1-4; v_call: TRBV12-3/TRBV12-4; d_call: .; cdr3_aa: CASSFPGPRGGEKLFF; cdr3_nt: TGTGCCAGCAGTTTCCCGGGACCGAGGGGAGGGGAAAAACTGTTTTTT
clone_size: .; j_call: TRBJ1-4; v_call: TRBV14; d_call: .; cdr3_aa: CASSQVVRGGNEKLFF; cdr3_nt: TGTGCCAGCAGCCAAGTGGTCCGGGGTGGGAACGAAAAACTGTTTTTT
clone_size: few; j_call: TRBJ2-7; v_call: TRBV7-2; d_call: TRBD1; cdr3_aa: CASSYRDRGTYEQYF; cdr3_nt: TGTGCCAGCAGCTACCGGGACAGGGGCACCTACGAGCAGTACTTC
clone_size: .; j_call: TRBJ1-4; v_call: TRBV25-1; d_call: .; cdr3_aa: CASSDHGGGEKLFF; cdr3_nt: TGTGCCAGCAGCGATCATGGGGGCGGTGAAAAACTGTTTTTT
clone_size: .; j_call: TRBJ2-7; v_call: TRBV10-3; d_call: .; cdr3_aa: CASSSAGRSYEQYF; cdr3_nt: TGTGCCAGCAGTTCAGCGGGCAGGAGCTACGAGCAGTACTTC
clone_size: .; j_call: TRBJ1-2; v_call: TRBV25-1; d_call: .; cdr3_aa: CASSASGGYGYTF; cdr3_nt: TGTGCCAGCAGTGCGTCGGGGGGGTATGGCTACACCTTC
clone_size: .; j_call: TRBJ2-2; v_call: TRBV5-5; d_call: TRBD2; cdr3_aa: CASSPPGLEGTGELFF; cdr3_nt: TGTGCCAGCAGCCCTCCGGGACTAGAGGGAACCGGGGAGCTGTTTTTT
clone_size: .; j_call: TRBJ2-5; v_call: TRBV2; d_call: .; cdr3_aa: CASSGSGTAGTQYF; cdr3_nt: TGTGCCAGCAGTGGAAGCGGGACAGCCGGGACCCAGTACTTC
clone_size: many; j_call: TRBJ2-5; v_call: TRBV10-2; d_call: TRBD2; cdr3_aa: CASGLASVPQYF; cdr3_nt: TGCGCCAGCGGACTAGCGTCGGTGCCCCAGTACTTC
clone_size: .; j_call: TRBJ1-2; v_call: TRBV4-3; d_call: TRBD1; cdr3_aa: CASSQERLGTGRGGYTF; cdr3_nt: TGCGCCAGCAGCCAAGAGAGACTTGGGACAGGGCGCGGTGGCTACACCTTC
clone_size: many; j_call: TRBJ1-1; v_call: TRBV20-1; d_call: .; cdr3_aa: CSAPTPLNTEAFF; cdr3_nt: TGCAGTGCCCCCACCCCGCTGAACACTGAAGCTTTCTTT
clone_size: many; j_call: TRBJ1-5; v_call: TRBV12-3/TRBV12-4; d_call: .; cdr3_aa: CASSWGRGQPQHF; cdr3_nt: TGTGCCAGCAGTTGGGGTAGAGGTCAGCCCCAGCATTTT
clone_size: many; j_call: TRBJ2-2; v_call: TRBV7-9; d_call: .; cdr3_aa: CASSPGVHGELFF; cdr3_nt: TGTGCCAGCAGCCCAGGGGTTCACGGGGAGCTGTTTTTT
clone_size: .; j_call: TRBJ1-1; v_call: TRBV10-2; d_call: .; cdr3_aa: CASSWTRVTEAFF; cdr3_nt: TGCGCCAGCAGCTGGACGAGGGTCACTGAAGCTTTCTTT
clone_size: .; j_call: TRBJ2-7; v_call: TRBV7-6; d_call: .; cdr3_aa: CASSVQTEAVYNEQYF; cdr3_nt: TGTGCCAGCAGCGTACAGACAGAGGCCGTCTACAATGAGCAGTACTTC
clone_size: many; j_call: TRBJ1-3; v_call: TRBV20-1; d_call: .; cdr3_aa: CSARDPGNTIYF; cdr3_nt: TGCAGTGCTAGAGATCCAGGAAACACCATATATTTT
clone_size: many; j_call: TRBJ1-2; v_call: TRBV7-9; d_call: .; cdr3_aa: CASSDTDSYGYTF; cdr3_nt: TGTGCCAGCAGCGACACGGATAGCTATGGCTACACCTTC
clone_size: .; j_call: TRBJ1-2; v_call: TRBV20-1; d_call: .; cdr3_aa: CSARKVKGRDGHTF; cdr3_nt: TGCAGTGCTAGAAAGGTGAAGGGAAGGGATGGCCACACCTTC
clone_size: .; j_call: TRBJ2-5; v_call: TRBV6-6; d_call: .; cdr3_aa: CASWDMQGTKTQYF; cdr3_nt: TGTGCCAGCTGGGATATGCAGGGGACTAAGACCCAGTACTTC
clone_size: few; j_call: TRBJ2-2; v_call: TRBV7-3; d_call: .; cdr3_aa: CASSLAGRGTGELFF; cdr3_nt: TGTGCCAGCAGTTTAGCCGGTCGGGGCACCGGGGAGCTGTTTTTT
clone_size: .; j_call: TRBJ1-1; v_call: TRBV10-2; d_call: .; cdr3_aa: CASSDPGTSEAFF; cdr3_nt: TGCGCCAGCAGTGACCCCGGGACATCCGAAGCTTTCTTT
clone_size: .; j_call: TRBJ1-4; v_call: TRBV7-9; d_call: .; cdr3_aa: CASAGTGGGKLFF; cdr3_nt: TGTGCCAGCGCCGGGACCGGTGGGGGAAAACTGTTTTTT
clone_size: once; j_call: TRBJ1-5; v_call: TRBV30; d_call: .; cdr3_aa: CAWKESNGHQPQHF; cdr3_nt: TGTGCCTGGAAGGAATCCAACGGACATCAGCCCCAGCATTTT
clone_size: .; j_call: TRBJ1-2; v_call: TRBV9; d_call: .; cdr3_aa: CASSLHQGGGDYGYTF; cdr3_nt: TGTGCCAGCAGCTTACACCAGGGAGGCGGAGACTATGGCTACACCTTC
clone_size: .; j_call: TRBJ2-5; v_call: TRBV27; d_call: .; cdr3_aa: CASRFHGQETQYF; cdr3_nt: TGTGCCAGCCGATTTCACGGCCAAGAGACCCAGTACTTC
clone_size: few; j_call: TRBJ2-2; v_call: TRBV5-1; d_call: .; cdr3_aa: CASSGPGTQAPGELFF; cdr3_nt: TGCGCCAGCAGCGGTCCCGGGACACAGGCCCCCGGGGAGCTGTTTTTT
clone_size: few; j_call: TRBJ2-2; v_call: TRBV11-2; d_call: TRBD2; cdr3_aa: CASSLDVPGTRETTNTGELFF; cdr3_nt: TGTGCCAGCAGCTTAGATGTCCCCGGGACTAGAGAGACCACGAACACCGGGGAGCTGTTTTTT
clone_size: few; j_call: TRBJ1-6; v_call: TRBV2; d_call: TRBD1; cdr3_aa: CASRAWDSGSPLHF; cdr3_nt: TGTGCCAGCAGGGCCTGGGACAGCGGATCACCCCTCCACTTT
clone_size: .; j_call: TRBJ2-3; v_call: TRBV24-1; d_call: .; cdr3_aa: CATSISADTQYF; cdr3_nt: TGTGCCACCTCCATATCGGCAGATACGCAGTATTTT
clone_size: .; j_call: TRBJ2-7; v_call: TRBV27; d_call: TRBD2; cdr3_aa: CASSLRGRVVSYEQYF; cdr3_nt: TGTGCCAGCAGTTTACGCGGGAGGGTGGTATCCTACGAGCAGTACTTC
clone_size: many; j_call: TRBJ1-1; v_call: TRBV7-3; d_call: .; cdr3_aa: CASSTWAGSNTEAFF; cdr3_nt: TGTGCCAGCAGCACCTGGGCAGGGTCGAACACTGAAGCTTTCTTT
clone_size: .; j_call: TRBJ2-3; v_call: TRBV7-9; d_call: TRBD2; cdr3_aa: CASSFWGTSGESTQYF; cdr3_nt: TGTGCCAGCAGCTTCTGGGGGACTAGCGGGGAGTCTACGCAGTATTTT
clone_size: many; j_call: TRBJ2-2; v_call: TRBV7-9; d_call: TRBD1; cdr3_aa: CASILDRAIGELFF; cdr3_nt: TGTGCCAGCATCCTAGACAGGGCGATCGGGGAGCTGTTTTTT
clone_size: .; j_call: TRBJ2-1; v_call: TRBV11-2; d_call: .; cdr3_aa: CASSQGLRAQRTNEQFF; cdr3_nt: TGTGCCAGCAGCCAAGGTCTCAGGGCACAAAGGACCAATGAGCAGTTCTTC
clone_size: few; j_call: TRBJ1-6; v_call: TRBV30; d_call: .; cdr3_aa: CAWDKGDRNSPLHF; cdr3_nt: TGTGCCTGGGATAAGGGGGATAGGAATTCACCCCTCCACTTT
clone_size: .; j_call: TRBJ2-7; v_call: TRBV7-2; d_call: .; cdr3_aa: CASSQGSIEQYF; cdr3_nt: TGTGCCAGCAGCCAAGGGTCGATCGAGCAGTACTTC
clone_size: many; j_call: TRBJ1-2; v_call: TRBV7-9; d_call: TRBD1; cdr3_aa: CASSSDREGYGYTF; cdr3_nt: TGTGCCAGCAGCTCTGACAGGGAGGGCTATGGCTACACCTTC
clone_size: .; j_call: TRBJ2-7; v_call: TRBV29-1; d_call: TRBD1; cdr3_aa: CSVTGTGNSYEQYF; cdr3_nt: TGCAGCGTGACGGGGACAGGGAACTCCTACGAGCAGTACTTC
clone_size: .; j_call: TRBJ1-2; v_call: TRBV7-3; d_call: TRBD1; cdr3_aa: CASSQRHVVAGGAGGYTF; cdr3_nt: TGCGCCAGCAGCCAACGACATGTGGTTGCAGGGGGCGCCGGCGGCTACACCTTC
clone_size: many; j_call: TRBJ2-2; v_call: TRBV19; d_call: .; cdr3_aa: CASSIVGQNTGELFF; cdr3_nt: TGTGCCAGTAGTATAGTTGGGCAGAACACCGGGGAGCTGTTTTTT
clone_size: .; j_call: TRBJ1-2; v_call: TRBV10-2; d_call: .; cdr3_aa: CASMKGHNYGYTF; cdr3_nt: TGCGCCAGCATGAAGGGGCACAACTATGGCTACACCTTC
clone_size: many; j_call: TRBJ1-1; v_call: TRBV19; d_call: .; cdr3_aa: CASSIVGVNTEAFF; cdr3_nt: TGTGCCAGTAGTATAGTAGGGGTTAACACTGAAGCTTTCTTT